The clone carrying this T cell receptor (beta chain) was seen many times. The data stem from a study of metastatic and nonmetastatic thyroid tumors. Every patient underwent thyroid surgery untreated. V lost 3 bases to trimming and J lost 2 bases, with 8 bases between them. The germline V gene encodes CDR1 MDHEN and CDR2 SYDVKM. CDR3 length: 14 amino acids. TCRdb re-called clones via MiXCR from the PCR reads. The table includes tens of thousands of clones, 20% to 25% detected once. The sequencing input was blood. The TCR originated in a female donor with papillary thyroid cancer or a benign thyroid nodule (not recorded which). Some clones in this sample may be carry-over from other donors' samples. J is TRBJ1-5 and V is TRBV28; D is ambiguous. CDR3 nucleotides: TGTGCCAGCAGTTTTATGAGGGGCAATCAGCCCCAGCATTTT. It translates to CASSFMRGNQPQHF.